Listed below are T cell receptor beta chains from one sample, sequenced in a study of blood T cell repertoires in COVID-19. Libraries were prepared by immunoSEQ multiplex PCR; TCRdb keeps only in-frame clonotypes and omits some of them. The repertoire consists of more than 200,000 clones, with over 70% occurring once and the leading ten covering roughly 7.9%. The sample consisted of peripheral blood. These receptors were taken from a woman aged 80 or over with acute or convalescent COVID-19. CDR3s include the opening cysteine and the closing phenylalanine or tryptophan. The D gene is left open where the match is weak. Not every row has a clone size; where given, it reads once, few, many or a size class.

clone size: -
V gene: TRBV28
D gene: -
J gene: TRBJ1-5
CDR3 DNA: TGTGCCAGCAATCTTAAAGGGGCATCTAGACAGCCCCAGCATTTT
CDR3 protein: CASNLKGASRQPQHF

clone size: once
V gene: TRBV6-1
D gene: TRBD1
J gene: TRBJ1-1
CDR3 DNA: TGTGCCAGCAGTGAAAATCCGGGACAGGGCCCTTTCTTT
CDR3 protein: CASSENPGQGPFF

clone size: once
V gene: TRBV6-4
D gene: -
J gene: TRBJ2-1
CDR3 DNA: TGTGCCAGCAGTGCTACAGGGTTGGGGGGGTCGCAGTTCTTC
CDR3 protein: CASSATGLGGSQFF

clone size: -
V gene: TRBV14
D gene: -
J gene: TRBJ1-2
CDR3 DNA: TGTGCCAGCAGCCAAGACGCAGGATTTGGCTACACCTTC
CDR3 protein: CASSQDAGFGYTF

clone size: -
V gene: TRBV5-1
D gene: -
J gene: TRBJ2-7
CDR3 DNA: TGCGCCAGCAGCGGGAGTTCCTACGAGCAGTACTTC
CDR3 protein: CASSGSSYEQYF

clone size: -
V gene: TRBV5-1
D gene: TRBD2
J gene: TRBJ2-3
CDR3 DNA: TGCGCCAGCAGCTTGGTCAGCGGGGGGACGTTCACAGATACGCAGTATTTT
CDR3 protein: CASSLVSGGTFTDTQYF

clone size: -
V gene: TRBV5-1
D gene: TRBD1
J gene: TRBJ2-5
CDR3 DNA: TGCGCCAGCAGCTTAGCCACAGGGGAAGGCGAGACCCAGTACTTC
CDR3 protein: CASSLATGEGETQYF

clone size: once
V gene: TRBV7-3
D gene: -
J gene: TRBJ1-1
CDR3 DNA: TGTGCCAGCAGCTTCTCACATCAAAACACTGAAGCTTTCTTT
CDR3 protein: CASSFSHQNTEAFF

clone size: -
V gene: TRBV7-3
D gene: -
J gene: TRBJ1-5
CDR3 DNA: TGTGCCAGCAGCTTAGATCCGGGTCAGCCCCAGCATTTT
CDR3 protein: CASSLDPGQPQHF

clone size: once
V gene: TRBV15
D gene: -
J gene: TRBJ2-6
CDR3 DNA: TGTGCCACCAGCAGAGATCAGGGTCTCGCTGGGGCCAACGTCCTGACTTTC
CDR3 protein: CATSRDQGLAGANVLTF

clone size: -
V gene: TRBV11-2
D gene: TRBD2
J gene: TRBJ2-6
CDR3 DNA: TGTGCCAGCAGCTCCGAGGGAGGGTCTGGGGCCAACGTCCTGACTTTC
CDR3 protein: CASSSEGGSGANVLTF

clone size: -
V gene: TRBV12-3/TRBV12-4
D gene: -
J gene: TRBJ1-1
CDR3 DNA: TGTGCCAGCGTGGGGGCGAACGCTGAAGCTTTCTTT
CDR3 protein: CASVGANAEAFF

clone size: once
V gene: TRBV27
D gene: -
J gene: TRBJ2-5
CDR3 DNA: TGTGCCAGCAGCCTATATGGGGCACAGGAGACCCAGTACTTC
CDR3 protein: CASSLYGAQETQYF

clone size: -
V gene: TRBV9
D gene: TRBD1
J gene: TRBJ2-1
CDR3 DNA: TGTGCCAGCAGCGCCGCAGGGGGCAGTGAGCAGTTCTTC
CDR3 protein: CASSAAGGSEQFF

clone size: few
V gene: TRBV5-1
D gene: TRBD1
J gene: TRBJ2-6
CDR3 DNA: TGCGCCAGCAGCCGCGGGACAGGCGGCTCCTCTGGGGCCAACGTCCTGACTTTC
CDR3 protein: CASSRGTGGSSGANVLTF

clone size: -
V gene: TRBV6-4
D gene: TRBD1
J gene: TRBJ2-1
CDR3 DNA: TGTGCCAGCAGTCCGGGACAGGGGGCGCAGTATGAGCAGTTCTTC
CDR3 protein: CASSPGQGAQYEQFF

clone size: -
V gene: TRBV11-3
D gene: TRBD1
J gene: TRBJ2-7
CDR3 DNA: TGTGCCAGCAGCGAGGGACAGGGGTACCACGAGCAGTACTTC
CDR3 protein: CASSEGQGYHEQYF

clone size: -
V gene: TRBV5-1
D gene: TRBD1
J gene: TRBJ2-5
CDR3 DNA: TGCGCCAGCAGCTTGAGGGGGCTCGCAACAAGCGAGACCCAGTACTTC
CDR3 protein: CASSLRGLATSETQYF

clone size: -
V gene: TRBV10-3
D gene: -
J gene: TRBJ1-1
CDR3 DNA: TGTGCTACCGGAGGAGGGGGGGACACTGAAGCTTTCTTT
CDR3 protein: CATGGGGDTEAFF

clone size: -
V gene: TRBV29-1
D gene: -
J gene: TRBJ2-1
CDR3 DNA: TGCAGCGTTGCGGTAGGGGCCAATGAGCAGTTCTTC
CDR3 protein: CSVAVGANEQFF

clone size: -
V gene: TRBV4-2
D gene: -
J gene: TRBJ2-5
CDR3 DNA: TGTGCCAGCAGCCAGCGTGGGGGAGGACGAGAGACCCAAGAGACCCAGTACTTC
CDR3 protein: CASSQRGGGRETQETQYF

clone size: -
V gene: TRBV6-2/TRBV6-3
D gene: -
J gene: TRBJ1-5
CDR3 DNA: TGTGCCAGCAGTTATGACTCCACCAATCAGCCCCAGCATTTT
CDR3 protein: CASSYDSTNQPQHF

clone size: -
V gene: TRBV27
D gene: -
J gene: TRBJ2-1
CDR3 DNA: TGTGCCAGCACTACAGCTTACAATGAGCAGTTCTTC
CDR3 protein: CASTTAYNEQFF

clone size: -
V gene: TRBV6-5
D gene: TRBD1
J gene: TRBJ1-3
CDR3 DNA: TGTGCCAGCGCAGGGGGCAAGTCTGGAAACACCATATATTTT
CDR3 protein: CASAGGKSGNTIYF

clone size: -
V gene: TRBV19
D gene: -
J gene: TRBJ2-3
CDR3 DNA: TGTGCCAGTAGTATGACATCAAGCAGGGATACGCAGTATTTT
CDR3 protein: CASSMTSSRDTQYF

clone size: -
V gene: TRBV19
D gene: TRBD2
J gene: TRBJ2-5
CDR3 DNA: TGTGCCAGTAGGCTAGCGGGAGCGGGAGAGACCCAGTACTTC
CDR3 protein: CASRLAGAGETQYF

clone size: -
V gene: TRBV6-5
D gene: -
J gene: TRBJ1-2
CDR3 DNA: TGTGCCAGCAGTTACTCGTGGGGGCCATATGGCTACACCTTC
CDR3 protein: CASSYSWGPYGYTF

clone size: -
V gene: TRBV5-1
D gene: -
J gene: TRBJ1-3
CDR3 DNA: TGCGCCAGCAGCTTGATCCCCAGGGAGGCTGGAAACACCATATATTTT
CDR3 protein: CASSLIPREAGNTIYF

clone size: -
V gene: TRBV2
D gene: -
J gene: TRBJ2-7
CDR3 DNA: TGTGCCAGCATGGGAGCCAATTACGAGCAGTACTTC
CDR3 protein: CASMGANYEQYF